Sequencing of this T cell receptor beta chain was carried out in a study of T cell repertoires in cytomegalovirus infection. Turning to the study itself: Indicated by public TCR beta signatures were CMV infection and matching HLA type.

Turning to this clonotype: The antigen remains unidentified.

TCRdb called the reads again in MiXCR, with one record for every CDR3 protein. The repertoire has 400,000 or so distinct CDR3 sequences, around a sixth of them found once; the top ten carry 7.5% to 9%. Whole-study findings and limits: HLA-C-restricted CMV clonotypes gave the most frequent clonotype in two of eight donors.

In germline, CDR1 is LNHNV, CDR2 YYDKDF (reference sequence). The CDR3 loop spans 15 amino acids. V was cut by 4 bases and J by 0 bases, with 7 bases left in between. V and J are TRBV15 and TRBJ2-6; TRBD1 is a possible D gene (6 bases). Sequenced: PBMCs. The clonotype comes from a human donor in good health (CMV status not recorded). Some clones in this sample may be carry-over from other donors' samples. CDR3 protein: CATSTRGSGANVLTF. The CDR3 DNA follows: TGTGCCACCAGCACCAGGGGCTCTGGGGCCAACGTCCTGACTTTC.